One and the same sample provided the 15 T cell receptor beta chains below, sequenced in a study of cytomegalovirus exposure and HLA in healthy donors. Primers for the PCR totalled 60 Vbeta and 13 Jbeta. The method was immunoSEQ multiplex PCR; TCRdb's version includes in-frame clones alone and lacks a portion of them. The sample consists of under 200,000 clones, more than 75% of them appearing once. The sample taken for sequencing was PBMCs. The receptors derive from a man in his thirties or forties in good health and CMV-seropositive.

This chain joins TRBV6-1 and TRBJ2-7; maybe TRBD1 (5 bases). Per germline, CDR1 MNHNS and CDR2 SASEGT. Trimming took 3 bases from V and 4 from J, leaving 10 bases between them. The CDR3 is 13 amino acids. Here the CDR3 reads CASSDQGWYEQYF. CDR3 DNA sequence: TGTGCCAGCAGTGACCAGGGTTGGTACGAGCAGTACTTC.

The chain combines TRBV7-2 with TRBJ2-5; D is unresolved. The germline V gene has CDR1 SGHTA and CDR2 FQGNSA. The CDR3 has 14 amino acids. V was pared by 0 bases and J by 2 bases, with 7 bases between. This CDR3 reads CASSLASNQETQYF. The CDR3 DNA sequence: TGTGCCAGCAGCTTAGCATCCAATCAAGAGACCCAGTACTTC.

This sequence joins TRBV6-1 and TRBJ2-7; perhaps TRBD2 as D (6 bases). Trimming cost V 2 bases and J 3 bases, with 20 bases left between them. CDR1 and CDR2 from the germline V gene are MNHNS and SASEGT. This CDR3 is built from 17 residues. The CDR3 nucleotides are TGTGCCAGCAGTGAACCCCCCGGAGGGCACAGGAGCTACGAGCAGTACGTC. Protein sequence: CASSEPPGGHRSYEQYV.

This clone has just one count. At one boundary the junction diverges from the germline segment, which might be a read error. The chain employs TRBV7-7 and TRBJ2-3, with a weak D call TRBD2 (6 bases). This CDR3 comprises 15 residues. Germline-derived CDR1 and CDR2 are SSHAT and FNYEAQ (reference sequence). The CDR3 bases are TGTGCTAGCAGCTTAGGACTAAGAGAGACAGATACGCAGTATTTT. Translated: CASSLGLRETDTQYF.

This sequence joins TRBV5-6 and TRBJ2-7, with 9 bases identical to TRBD1. J was trimmed by 2 bases and V by 4 bases; bases with no gene match: 7. Germline V gene data show CDR1 as SGHDT and CDR2 as YYEEEE. The CDR3 sequence is 15 residues long. CDR3 residues: CASSLPGQGTYEQYF. The CDR3 DNA is TGTGCCAGCAGCCTCCCGGGACAGGGTACCTACGAGCAGTACTTC.

A single count supports this clone. This chain uses TRBV18 with TRBJ1-4; 7 bases map to TRBD1. Trimming at V came to 3 bases and at J to 8 bases, leaving 15 bases not matched to a gene. Germline loops: CDR1 KGHSH, CDR2 LQKENI. There are 17 residues in the CDR3. CDR3 sequence: CASSPRLGGETGEKLFF. CDR3 coding DNA: TGTGCCAGCTCACCGAGGCTAGGGGGCGAGACTGGCGAAAAACTGTTTTTT.

This chain links TRBV7-2 with TRBJ1-3; 7 nucleotides align to TRBD1. This CDR3 is 15 amino acids long. Unmatched junction bases numbered 8, after V lost 4 bases and J lost 5 bases. Germline V gene lookup returns CDR1 SGHTA and CDR2 FQGNSA. The CDR3 protein is CASSSSGTERNTIYF. CDR3 in DNA: TGTGCCAGCAGCTCCTCCGGGACAGAGAGAAACACCATATATTTT.

V gene TRBV6-1 combines with J gene TRBJ1-2; TRBD1 aligns across 11 bases. V dropped 6 bases and J dropped 5; count of bases not matched to a gene: 8. The CDR3 spans 15 residues. The V gene's germline CDR1 is MNHNS and CDR2 SASEGT. The CDR3 DNA is TGTGCCAGCAGCGCCCGGGACAGGGGGAATTATGGCTACACCTTC. As protein: CASSARDRGNYGYTF.

V and J are TRBV16 and TRBJ2-7; D may be TRBD1 (5 bases). V lost 5 bases to trimming and J lost 4 bases, with 12 bases between them. The CDR3 has 13 amino acids. Germline CDR1 is KGHSY and CDR2 is FQNENV. CDR3 region: CASSSRGLYEQYF. DNA of the CDR3: TGTGCCAGCAGCTCTAGGGGCCTTTACGAGCAGTACTTC.

The V call is TRBV7-9, the J call TRBJ2-1; perhaps TRBD2 as D (6 bases). The CDR3 length is 13 residues. In germline, CDR1 is SEHNR, CDR2 FQNEAQ (reference sequence). The CDR3 DNA is TGTTCCGTTTCTGGGGACTCGGGGACTGAGCAGTTCTTC. Translating it yields CSVSGDSGTEQFF.

The chain has TRBV18 and TRBJ2-3; TRBD1 is a possible D gene (5 bases). Germline lookup yields CDR1 KGHSH and CDR2 LQKENI. The CDR3 consists of 13 residues. V dropped 4 bases and J dropped 6 bases, with 11 bases sitting between them. The CDR3 protein is CASSLGQRDTQYF. In DNA, the CDR3 is TGTGCCAGCTCACTCGGACAAAGGGATACGCAGTATTTT.

The genes are TRBV7-9 and TRBJ1-4, with D maybe TRBD1 (5 bases). Germline CDR1 reads SEHNR; CDR2 reads FQNEAQ (reference sequence). V was pared by 2 bases and J by 3 bases, with 10 bases between. The CDR3 spans 15 residues. CDR3 coding DNA: TGTGCCAGCAGCTTAAGGGGTAGCCCTAATGAAAAACTGTTTTTT. Encoded protein: CASSLRGSPNEKLFF.

This chain uses TRBV5-1 with TRBJ2-4, with D unresolved. The V gene's germline CDR1 is SGHRS and CDR2 YFSETQ. The CDR3 runs to 14 residues. V dropped 3 bases and J dropped 2 bases, with 9 bases sitting between them. The CDR3 region has the DNA TGCGCCAGCAGCTCGCTACTCTCCAAAAACATTCAGTACTTC. This codes for CASSSLLSKNIQYF.

This clone was observed a single time. The chain employs TRBV7-2 and TRBJ2-5, with D maybe TRBD2 (7 bases). The CDR3 extends over 17 amino acids. V was clipped by 2 bases and J by 5 bases, with 21 bases between them. Germline CDR1 reads SGHTA; CDR2 reads FQGNSA. The CDR3 DNA sequence: TGTGCCAGCAGCTTACTTAGTCGGGGAAGGGGGGGGGAGACCCAGTACTTC. It codes for CASSLLSRGRGGETQYF.

The chain has TRBV18 and TRBJ1-1; weak D call: TRBD1 (6 bases). V was cut by 3 bases and J by 5 bases, with 28 bases left in between. This CDR3 has 19 residues. Per the germline V gene, CDR1 is KGHSH and CDR2 is LQKENI. The CDR3 nucleotides are TGTGCCAGCTCACCCGTATCAGTCGGGACAAATACTAGAAATACTGAAGCTTTCTTT. Residues: CASSPVSVGTNTRNTEAFF.